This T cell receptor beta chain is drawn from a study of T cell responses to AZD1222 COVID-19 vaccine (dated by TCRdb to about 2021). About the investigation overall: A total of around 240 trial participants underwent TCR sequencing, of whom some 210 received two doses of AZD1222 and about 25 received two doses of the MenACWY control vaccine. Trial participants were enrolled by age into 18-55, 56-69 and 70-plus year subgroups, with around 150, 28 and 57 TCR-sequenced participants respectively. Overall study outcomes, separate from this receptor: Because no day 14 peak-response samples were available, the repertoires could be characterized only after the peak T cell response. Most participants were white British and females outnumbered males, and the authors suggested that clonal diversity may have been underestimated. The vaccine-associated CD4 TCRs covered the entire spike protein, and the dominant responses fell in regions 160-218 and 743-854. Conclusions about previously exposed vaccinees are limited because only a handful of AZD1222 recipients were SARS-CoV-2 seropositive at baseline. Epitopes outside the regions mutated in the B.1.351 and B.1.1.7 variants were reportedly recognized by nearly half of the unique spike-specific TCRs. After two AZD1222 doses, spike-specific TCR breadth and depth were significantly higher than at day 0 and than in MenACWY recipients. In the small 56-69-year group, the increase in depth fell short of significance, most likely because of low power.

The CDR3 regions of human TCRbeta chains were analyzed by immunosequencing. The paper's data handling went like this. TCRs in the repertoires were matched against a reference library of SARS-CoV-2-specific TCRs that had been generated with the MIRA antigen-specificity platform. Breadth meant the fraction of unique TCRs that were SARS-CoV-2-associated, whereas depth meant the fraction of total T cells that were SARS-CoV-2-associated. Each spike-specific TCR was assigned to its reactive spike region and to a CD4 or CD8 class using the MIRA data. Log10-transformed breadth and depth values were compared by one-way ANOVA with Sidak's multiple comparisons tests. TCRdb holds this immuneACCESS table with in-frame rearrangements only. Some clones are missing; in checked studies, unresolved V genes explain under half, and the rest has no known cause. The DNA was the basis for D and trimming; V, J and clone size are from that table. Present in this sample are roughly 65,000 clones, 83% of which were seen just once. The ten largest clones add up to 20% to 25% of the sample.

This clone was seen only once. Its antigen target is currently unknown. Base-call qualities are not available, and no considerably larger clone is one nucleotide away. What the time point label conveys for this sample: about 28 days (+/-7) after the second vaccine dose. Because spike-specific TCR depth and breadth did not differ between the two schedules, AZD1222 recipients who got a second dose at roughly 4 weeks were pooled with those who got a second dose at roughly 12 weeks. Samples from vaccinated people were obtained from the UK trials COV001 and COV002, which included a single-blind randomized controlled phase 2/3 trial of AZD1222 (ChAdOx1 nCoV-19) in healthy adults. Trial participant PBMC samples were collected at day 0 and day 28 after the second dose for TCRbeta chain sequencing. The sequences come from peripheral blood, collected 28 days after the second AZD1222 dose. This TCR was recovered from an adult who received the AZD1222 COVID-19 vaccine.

The DNA sequence follows: TGTGCCAGCAGCCATGACAGGACTGAGCAGTTCTTC. Its protein product is CASSHDRTEQFF. This sequence uses TRBV7-2 and TRBJ2-1; the D gene is perhaps TRBD1, from 6 matching bases. The cysteine opens and the phenylalanine closes a CDR3 of 12 amino acids. The read is trimmed to its CDR3 DNA, 36 bases read in frame from base 1. Trimming takes 5 bases from V and 9 bases from J, and the germline ends sit 11 bases apart. CDR1 SGHTA and CDR2 FQGNSA are derived from the germline V gene.